The 21 T cell receptor beta chains below come from one sample, sequenced in a study of immune characterization of retroperitoneal liposarcoma. In TCRdb, the PCR reads were re-called with MiXCR into one record per CDR3 protein. The sample shows fewer than 1,500 distinct CDR3 sequences, about 18% of them seen only once. Sequences were obtained from tumor tissue. Receptor source: a male donor with retroperitoneal liposarcoma.

This clonotype is large in the sample. This chain uses TRBV7-2 with TRBJ2-3; a possible D gene is TRBD1 (6 bases). The DNA end is more similar to TRBJ2-7, so the J call may be wrong. The CDR3 runs 17 residues. The germline V gene encodes CDR1 SGHTA and CDR2 FQGNSA. In DNA form, the CDR3 reads TGTGCCAGCAGCTTATTCGTGTCGACAGGCTACTCCTACGAGCAGTACTTC. Translating gives CASSLFVSTGYSYEQYF.

This clonotype is large (0.1 to 1%) within its sample. V gene TRBV27 combines with J gene TRBJ2-1, with 11 bases lining up with TRBD2. Germline V gives CDR1 MNHEY, CDR2 SMNVEV (reference sequence). The junction had 11 bases not matched to a gene; V was cut back by 6 bases and J by 10 bases. This CDR3 is built from 15 residues. The CDR3 reads CASRGRLAGNYEQFF. In DNA form, the CDR3 reads TGTGCCAGCAGGGGTCGACTAGCGGGGAACTACGAGCAGTTCTTC.

This clonotype was found many times. This sequence joins TRBV11-1 and TRBJ2-1; 13 nucleotides align to TRBD2. The end of the DNA is better explained by TRBJ2-7, so the J call may be wrong. CDR1 is SGHAT and CDR2 is FQDESV in the germline V gene (reference sequence). The CDR3 is made up of 15 amino acids. The CDR3 nucleotides read TGTGCCAGCAGCACCGGGACTAGCGGGATCAATGAGCAGTACTTC. This codes for CASSTGTSGINEQYF.

This clonotype is judged large (0.1 to 1%). The chain links TRBV6-9 to TRBJ2-3; D remains unclear. Germline loops: CDR1 MNHGY, CDR2 SVAAGI. This CDR3 spans 14 amino acids. The ends were cut back, 4 bases at V and 0 bases at J, with 8 bases in the middle. As DNA, the CDR3 is TGTGCCAGCAGTTTGAGGCCCAGCACAGATACGCAGTATTTT. It yields the protein CASSLRPSTDTQYF.

V gene TRBV6-1 combines with J gene TRBJ2-7; TRBD2 aligns across 12 bases. The CDR3 is 15 residues long. Germline CDR1 reads MNHNS; CDR2 reads SASEGT. Germline trimming cut 5 bases from V and 0 bases from J; bases unmatched to any gene: 2. For the CDR3, the DNA is TGTGCCAGCAGTCCGACTAGCGGGAGCTCCTACGAGCAGTACTTC. It yields the protein CASSPTSGSSYEQYF.

Judged by abundance, this clonotype is medium-sized (0.01 to 0.1%). A much larger clone lies one base from this, so it may be a read error. This chain connects TRBV6-1 to TRBJ2-5; TRBD1 matches at 7 bases. The end of the DNA aligns better with TRBJ2-7, so the J call may be wrong. The CDR3 consists of 14 residues. CDR1 is MNHNS and CDR2 is SASEGT in the germline V gene. The DNA for the CDR3 is TGTGCCAGCAGCCCCGACAGGGCTCCGTACGAGCAGTACTTC. It is translated as CASSPDRAPYEQYF.

By share, this clonotype ranks as large (0.1 to 1%). V usage is TRBV6-1 and J usage is TRBJ2-5; D unresolved. This CDR3 contains 14 residues. Germline CDR1 and CDR2: MNHNS and SASEGT. Trimming left V 4 bases short and J 1 base short, with 10 bases between. The CDR3 DNA sequence: TGTGCCAGCAGTGTAGGGTCAGGCCAAGAGACCCAGTACTTC. It encodes CASSVGSGQETQYF.

The rearrangement uses TRBV6-5 and TRBJ2-1, with TRBD1 identical over 7 bases. Germline lookup yields CDR1 MNHEY and CDR2 SVGAGI. After removal of 2 bases from V and 9 bases from J, the junction contained 4 bases not matched to a gene. The CDR3 extends over 13 amino acids. Here the CDR3 reads CASSYKGAVEQFF. The CDR3 DNA reads TGTGCCAGCAGTTACAAGGGGGCGGTTGAGCAGTTCTTC.

By its share, this clonotype is large. The chain has TRBV12-3 or TRBV12-4 and TRBJ2-1, with a tentative D call TRBD2 (5 bases). The DNA end lines up better with TRBJ2-7; the J call may be wrong. This CDR3 is built from 16 residues. This CDR3 is CASSPDSPVGVYEQYF. DNA for the CDR3: TGTGCCAGCAGCCCCGATTCGCCGGTCGGGGTTTACGAGCAGTACTTC.

This rearrangement joins TRBV6-1 to TRBJ2-1; TRBD2 agrees at 7 bases. V trimming: 6 bases; J trimming: 5 bases; junction bases outside the gene matches: 10. Germline CDR1 MNHNS, CDR2 SASEGT. This CDR3 contains 15 residues. CDR3 in amino acids: CASSRLGLADNEQFF. The CDR3 DNA reads TGTGCCAGCAGCCGATTAGGGCTAGCGGACAATGAGCAGTTCTTC.

This clonotype is medium-sized (0.01 to 0.1%) by share. The V call is TRBV6-6, the J call TRBJ2-1; D gene unclear. There are 13 residues in the CDR3. Trimming stripped 0 bases from V and 10 bases from J, with 10 bases between. In germline, CDR1 is MNHNY, CDR2 SVGAGI (reference sequence). As DNA, the CDR3 is TGTGCCAGCAGTTACTCGGGGTGGTACGAGCAGTTCTTC. Amino acids: CASSYSGWYEQFF.

By sample share, this clonotype is medium-sized. The J gene is TRBJ2-1, the V gene TRBV6-5; TRBD2 agrees at 8 bases. The last part of the DNA fits TRBJ2-7 better; the J call may be wrong. This CDR3 has 17 residues. Looked up from germline, CDR1 is MNHEY and CDR2 is SVGAGI. The CDR3 sequence is CASSYSTPGRGGYEQYF. CDR3 nucleotides: TGTGCCAGCAGTTACTCGACCCCGGGCCGGGGGGGCTACGAGCAGTACTTC.

The sample holds a few counts of this clonotype. The V gene is TRBV11-2, the J gene TRBJ2-1, with 8 bases that match TRBD1. CDR1 is SGHAT, CDR2 FQNNGV, per germline. The J segment lost 10 bases and the V segment lost 7 bases, leaving 12 bases of the junction unmatched. CDR3 size: 14 residues. The CDR3 is CASTLSQGGYEQFF. In DNA, the CDR3 is TGTGCCAGCACCCTATCACAGGGGGGATACGAGCAGTTCTTC.

By proportion, this clonotype is large. The chain has TRBV10-3 and TRBJ2-3; 10 bases agree with TRBD2. Germline CDR1 ENHRY, CDR2 SYGVKD. This CDR3 is built from 18 residues. Trimming cost V 5 bases and J 4 bases; bases outside gene matches: 15. The CDR3, as DNA: TGTGCCATCAGTCAGCCGGGACTAGCGCCAGTAAAGGCAGATACGCAGTATTTT. It translates to CAISQPGLAPVKADTQYF.

This clonotype is medium-sized. This chain links TRBV7-3 with TRBJ2-1, with D perhaps matching TRBD1 or TRBD2 (5 bases each). Germline V lookup: CDR1 SGHTA, CDR2 FQGTGA. CDR3 size: 16 residues. Trimming took 1 base from V and 7 from J, leaving 17 bases between them. CDR3 amino acids: CASSLMGVAGWNEQFF. The CDR3 coding sequence is TGTGCCAGCAGCTTAATGGGGGTAGCAGGTTGGAATGAGCAGTTCTTC.

In its sample, this clonotype is medium-sized. The CDR3 bases are TGTGCCAGCATACGGGCGGGGGGAAACACCGGGGAGCTGTTTTTT. The encoded protein is CASIRAGGNTGELFF. The J gene is TRBJ2-2, the V gene TRBV6-1, with 8 bases lining up with TRBD2. Looked up from germline, CDR1 is MNHNS and CDR2 is SASEGT. This CDR3 is 15 amino acids long. V shed 7 bases, J shed 2 bases, and the junction held 6 bases outside the gene matches.

In its sample, this clonotype is large. The rearrangement uses TRBV6-5 and TRBJ1-6; D call uncertain. The CDR3 is 15 residues long. V gave up 2 bases and J gave up 8 bases, with 13 bases separating them. Germline lookup yields CDR1 MNHEY and CDR2 SVGAGI. CDR3 coding DNA: TGTGCCAGCAGTTACGGGAGGGCAGCGGATTCACCCCTCCACTTT. It specifies CASSYGRAADSPLHF.

This chain links TRBV11-2 with TRBJ2-5; 8 nucleotides line up with TRBD2. Gene TRBJ2-1 matches the end of the DNA better, so the J call may be wrong. In germline, CDR1 is SGHAT, CDR2 FQNNGV. The CDR3 covers 18 residues. The CDR3 loop is CASSFPGFGREGQNEQFF. The DNA of the CDR3 is TGTGCCAGCAGCTTTCCAGGTTTCGGGAGGGAAGGTCAGAATGAGCAGTTCTTC.

By share, this clonotype ranks as large. This rearrangement joins TRBV27 to TRBJ2-1; D might be TRBD1 (6 bases). Germline V gene data show CDR1 as MNHEY and CDR2 as SMNVEV (reference sequence). Trimming cost V 7 bases and J 6 bases, with 19 bases left between them. The CDR3 totals 15 residues. DNA for the CDR3: TGTGCCAGCATGGTCTCCAGGGGTGGTCTCAATGAGCAGTTCTTC. Protein: CASMVSRGGLNEQFF.

Relative to its sample, this clonotype is large. The CDR3 sequence is CASSEEYLAGFNNEQFF. The CDR3 nucleotides are TGTGCCAGCAGTGAAGAGTACCTAGCGGGATTTAACAATGAGCAGTTCTTC. V is TRBV6-1 and J is TRBJ2-1, with 9 bases fitting TRBD2. In germline, CDR1 is MNHNS, CDR2 SASEGT. The CDR3 covers 17 residues. Unmatched junction bases numbered 9, after V lost 1 base and J lost 5 bases.

By share, this clonotype ranks as medium-sized. The chain combines TRBV11-3 with TRBJ2-7; D not certain. Between the trimmed V and J ends, which lost 0 bases and 1 base, there was a span of 4 bases. From germline, CDR1 is SGHNT and CDR2 YENEEA. CDR3 length: 13 residues. CDR3 bases: TGTGCCAGCAGCTTAGAGGGTTCCTACGAGCAGTACTTC. It yields the protein CASSLEGSYEQYF. The whole variable domain, remainder taken from reference TRBV11-3 and TRBJ2-7, is EAGVVQSPRYKIIEKKQPVAFWCNPISGHNTLYWYLQNLGQGPELLIRYENEEAVDDSQLPKDRFSAERLKGVDSTLKIQPAELGDSAVYLCASSLEGSYEQYFGPGTRLTVT.